The 24 T cell receptor beta chains below were found in one sample sequenced in a study of regulatory T cells in long-lasting Graves disease (dated by TCRdb to 2020 to 2023). Interpreted using the paper, the time point label stands for: persistent/refractory GD, antithyroid drugs over 5 years with positive TRAb. RNA was extracted from PBMCs in TRIzol for both TCR sequencing and RNA sequencing. The library relied on multiplex PCR. Sequencing used an Illumina HiSeq 4000. iRepertoire HTBI primers and Arm-PCR amplification of CDR3 regions were used to construct TCR beta libraries. TCRdb reworked the public reads: Q25 trimming with fastp, MiXCR clone assembly, productive beta chains retained. Rows are combined by CDR3 protein, so each entry shows the most common genes and DNA. Here the sample has over 350,000 distinct CDR3 sequences; about a fifth occur a single time. The ten largest clones represent less than 25% of the sample.

The sequencing here drew on peripheral blood mononuclear cells (PBMCs), taken when the disease was refractory, from a patient treated with antithyroid drugs. The receptors come from a female donor with Graves disease.

In this sample, this clonotype turned up a few times. The chain is built from TRBV14 and TRBJ2-2; 7 bases map to TRBD2. CDR3 length equals 15 residues. Germline CDR1 and CDR2: SGHDN and FVKESK. Losses at the gene ends were 4 bases for V and 6 bases for J; bases not matched to a gene: 8. CDR3 DNA sequence: TGTGCCAGCAGCCGATCCCGCGGGAGTCCCGGGGAGCTGTTTTTT. Encoded protein: CASSRSRGSPGELFF.

The chain employs TRBV20-1 and TRBJ2-1; D not resolved. The V and J ends lost 4 bases and 7 bases respectively, with 23 bases between them. The germline CDR1 and CDR2 sequences are DFQATT and SNEGSKA (reference sequence). CDR3 length: 16 residues. The CDR3 nucleotides read TGCAGTGCTAAGGGTGGGCTTAAGAGGTCAATGAATGAGCAGTTCTTC. Translating it yields CSAKGGLKRSMNEQFF.

This chain joins TRBV27 and TRBJ1-3, with D possibly matching TRBD1 (5 bases). The germline V and J ends were trimmed by 11 bases and 0 bases, with 11 bases remaining between them. This CDR3 comprises 13 residues. Germline CDR1 and CDR2: MNHEY and SMNVEV (reference sequence). CDR3 protein: CASRGHSGNTIYF. The CDR3 bases are TGTGCCTCGCGAGGACACTCTGGAAACACCATATATTTT.

At least ten counts were recorded for this clonotype. J is TRBJ2-5 and V is TRBV15; 15 nucleotides agree with TRBD2. Losses at the gene ends were 5 bases for V and 5 bases for J; bases not matched to a gene: 3. The germline V gene has CDR1 LNHNV and CDR2 YYDKDF (reference sequence). The CDR3 has 15 residues. The CDR3 spells CATSGLAGGRETQYF. The CDR3 coding sequence is TGTGCCACCAGCGGACTAGCGGGAGGGCGGGAGACCCAGTACTTC.

The chain recombines TRBV20-1 with TRBJ2-7; D gene unclear. Germline V CDR1 and CDR2: DFQATT, SNEGSKA (reference sequence). V lost 0 bases and J lost 1, with 10 bases in between. There are 14 residues in the CDR3. In DNA, the CDR3 is TGCAGTGCTAGAGATCAACCGAATTCCTACGAGCAGTACTTC. Its protein is CSARDQPNSYEQYF.

The table lists this clonotype with many counts. V usage is TRBV28 and J usage is TRBJ1-5; D may be TRBD1 (5 bases). CDR3 size: 16 residues. The germline V and J ends were trimmed by 6 bases and 2 bases, with 17 bases remaining between them. CDR1 MDHEN and CDR2 SYDVKM come from the germline V gene. In DNA form, the CDR3 reads TGTGCCAGCAGCACTACCTGGGACCTGGGCAATCAGCCCCAGCATTTT. Protein sequence: CASSTTWDLGNQPQHF.

The J gene is TRBJ2-7, the V gene TRBV20-1; 10 bases fit TRBD2. CDR3 length: 15 residues. The J segment lost 6 bases and the V segment lost 2 bases, leaving 10 bases of the junction unmatched. Germline-derived CDR1 and CDR2 are DFQATT and SNEGSKA (reference sequence). In nucleotides, the CDR3 is TGCAGTGCTAGATCAGCTAGCGGGAGCTGGGGCGAGCAGTACTTC. It codes for CSARSASGSWGEQYF.

This clonotype was observed many times. CDR3 nucleotide sequence: TGTGCCTGGAGTCTTAGGCCCCCGAGCAATCAGCCCCAGCATTTT. Protein product: CAWSLRPPSNQPQHF. The rearrangement links TRBV30 to TRBJ1-5; D gene unclear. V was clipped by 2 bases and J by 1 base, with 12 bases between them. The germline gives CDR1 GTSNPN, CDR2 SVGIG (reference sequence). The CDR3 length is 15 residues.

In its sample, this clonotype was seen many times. V usage is TRBV12-3 or TRBV12-4 and J usage is TRBJ1-1, with 7 bases aligning to TRBD1. The CDR3 is made up of 12 amino acids. V lost 6 bases and J lost 9; bases outside the gene matches: 7. The CDR3 reads CASRGQARKAFF. CDR3 bases: TGTGCCAGCAGAGGACAGGCGAGGAAAGCTTTCTTT.

This clonotype was observed once. The V gene is TRBV5-5, the J gene TRBJ2-1, with no clear D. Trimming pared 4 bases from V and 11 bases from J, leaving 13 bases between. Per germline, CDR1 SGHKS and CDR2 YYEKEE (reference sequence). The length of the CDR3 is 12 residues. The CDR3 loop is CASSLGPPKQFF. DNA of the CDR3: TGTGCCAGCAGCCTCGGGCCCCCCAAGCAGTTCTTC.

The chain carries TRBV7-8 and TRBJ2-2, with 7 bases matching TRBD1. Germline V gene lookup returns CDR1 SGHVS and CDR2 FQNEAQ. This CDR3 has 14 amino acids. J gave up 7 bases and V 5 bases, and 7 bases lay outside the gene matches. DNA of the CDR3: TGTGCCAGCAGCCACACAGGGGCGGTCGGGGAGCTGTTTTTT. This gives the protein CASSHTGAVGELFF.

The chain recombines TRBV20-1 with TRBJ2-7; 7 nucleotides match TRBD2. The V gene end was trimmed by 5 bases and the J gene end by 2 bases; junction bases not matched to a gene: 3. The germline gives CDR1 DFQATT, CDR2 SNEGSKA (reference sequence). This CDR3 comprises 12 residues. CDR3 sequence reads: CSAPGLAYEQYF. Here the CDR3 DNA reads TGCAGTGCTCCTGGACTAGCCTACGAGCAGTACTTC.

This clonotype was observed at least ten times. The chain uses TRBV7-2 and TRBJ2-7, with 11 nucleotides matching TRBD1. Germline V lookup: CDR1 SGHTA, CDR2 FQGNSA. The ends lost 1 base at V and 5 bases at J; junction bases unmatched: 4. This CDR3 contains 15 residues. CDR3 sequence: CASSLEDRGRDEQYF. DNA of the CDR3: TGTGCCAGCAGCTTAGAGGACAGGGGGCGTGACGAGCAGTACTTC.

This clonotype turned up a few times. The gene calls are TRBV24-1 and TRBJ2-2, with D possibly matching TRBD1 (5 bases). Trimming took 4 bases from V and 8 from J, leaving 7 bases between them. The germline V gene encodes CDR1 KGHDR and CDR2 SFDVKD. The CDR3 is 12 amino acids. The CDR3 bases are TGTGCCACCAGTGAGAGGACAGGGGAGCTGTTTTTT. It codes for CATSERTGELFF.

V is TRBV27 and J is TRBJ2-7; 10 positions agree with TRBD2. The J segment lost 5 bases and the V segment lost 4 bases, leaving 8 bases of the junction unmatched. This CDR3 comprises 15 residues. Germline V gene data show CDR1 as MNHEY and CDR2 as SMNVEV (reference sequence). The CDR3 protein is CASSSVAGGPHEQYF. CDR3 DNA: TGTGCCAGCAGTTCTGTAGCGGGAGGCCCCCACGAGCAGTACTTC.

A remark on this clonotype: This clone may be a read error of a much larger clone one base away. The chain is built from TRBV7-2 and TRBJ2-7; no reliable D call. The CDR3 has 13 residues. Germline V gene data show CDR1 as SGHTA and CDR2 as FQGNSA. Written as DNA, the CDR3 is TGTGCCAGCAGCTTAGAAGCGCCCTACGAGCGGTACTTC. Its protein is CASSLEAPYERYF.

This clonotype has a count of ten or more. V and J are TRBV6-5 and TRBJ2-5; the match to TRBD1 covers 8 bases. The V gene end was trimmed by 4 bases and the J gene end by 2 bases; junction bases not matched to a gene: 9. The CDR3 spans 16 residues. Germline V lookup: CDR1 MNHEY, CDR2 SVGAGI. The DNA for the CDR3 is TGTGCCAGCAGTTCCCTCCGGACAGGGTGGCAAGAGACCCAGTACTTC. It codes for CASSSLRTGWQETQYF.

The chain combines TRBV24-1 with TRBJ2-6, with 7 bases identical to TRBD2. This CDR3 contains 15 residues. J was trimmed by 2 bases and V by 4 bases; bases with no gene match: 1. Germline V gene data show CDR1 as KGHDR and CDR2 as SFDVKD. Here the CDR3 reads CATSEAGPGANVLTF. The CDR3 nucleotides read TGTGCCACCAGTGAAGCGGGACCTGGGGCCAACGTCCTGACTTTC.

This clonotype was seen many times. The V call is TRBV12-3 or TRBV12-4, the J call TRBJ1-5; 9 bases fit TRBD1. The CDR3 has 14 amino acids. Trimming removed 7 bases from V and 10 bases from J; junction bases left unmatched: 11. The CDR3 sequence: CASTPTGGMKPQHF. As DNA, the CDR3 is TGTGCCAGCACCCCGACAGGGGGGATGAAACCCCAGCATTTT.

This clonotype was observed many times. The chain joins TRBV6-2 or TRBV6-3 to TRBJ1-6, with unresolved D. V lost 7 bases, J lost 8 bases, and 12 bases lay in between. The CDR3 runs 13 residues. In germline, CDR1 is MNHEY, CDR2 SVGEGT. In DNA form, the CDR3 reads TGTGCCAGCATTAAAAACGAATATTCACCCCTCCACTTT. Protein sequence: CASIKNEYSPLHF.

This clonotype was seen repeatedly, ten times or more. The J gene is TRBJ2-7, the V gene TRBV6-2 or TRBV6-3; D perhaps matches TRBD2 (5 bases). Per the germline V gene, CDR1 is MNHEY and CDR2 is SVGEGT. This CDR3 comprises 13 residues. Trimming left V 2 bases short and J 3 bases short, with 8 bases between. The CDR3 DNA reads as TGTGCCAGCAGTTACGAGGGTATCTACGAGCAGTACTTC. It translates to CASSYEGIYEQYF.

The CDR3 coding sequence is TGCAGTGCCGTTGAGCGGGGCGGGAATCAGCCCCAGCATTTT. The encoded protein is CSAVERGGNQPQHF. The gene calls are TRBV20-1 and TRBJ1-5; D is possibly TRBD1 (5 bases). The CDR3 length is 14 residues. Trimming took off 6 bases at V and 4 bases at J, with 16 bases between the two ends. The germline V gene has CDR1 DFQATT and CDR2 SNEGSKA (reference sequence).

The chain links TRBV5-8 to TRBJ2-7; 10 nucleotides match TRBD2. The CDR3 length is 15 residues. Germline CDR1 reads SGHTS; CDR2 reads YDEGEE. V lost 3 bases to trimming and J lost 3 bases; unmatched junction nucleotides: 6. This CDR3 reads CASSSAGTSVYEQYF. The DNA of the CDR3 is TGTGCCAGCAGCTCCGCCGGGACTAGCGTCTACGAGCAGTACTTC.

The chain has TRBV5-1 and TRBJ2-2; D uncertain. V shed 0 bases and J shed 2 bases, with 8 bases lying between them. CDR1 and CDR2 (germline): SGHRS, YFSETQ. CDR3 length equals 15 residues. The CDR3 region is CASSLDSRNTGELFF. The CDR3 DNA reads as TGCGCCAGCAGCTTGGATTCACGAAACACCGGGGAGCTGTTTTTT.